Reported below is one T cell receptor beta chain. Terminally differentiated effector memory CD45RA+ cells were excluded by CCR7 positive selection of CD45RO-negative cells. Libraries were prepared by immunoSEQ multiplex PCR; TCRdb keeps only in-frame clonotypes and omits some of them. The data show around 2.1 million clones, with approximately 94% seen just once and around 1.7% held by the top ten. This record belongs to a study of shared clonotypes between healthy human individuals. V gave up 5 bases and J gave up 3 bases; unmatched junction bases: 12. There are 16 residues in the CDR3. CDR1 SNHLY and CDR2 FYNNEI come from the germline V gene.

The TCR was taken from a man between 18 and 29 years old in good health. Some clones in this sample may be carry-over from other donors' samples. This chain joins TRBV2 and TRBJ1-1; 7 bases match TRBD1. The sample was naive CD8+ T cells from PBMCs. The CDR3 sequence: CASSRGQVLGYTEAFF. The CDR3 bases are TGTGCCAGCAGTCGAGGACAGGTCTTGGGGTACACTGAAGCTTTCTTT.